The T cell receptor beta chain described here comes from a study of T-cell memory formation after mild COVID-19. Whole-study results and caveats: Contracting CD8+ clones were enriched in EMRA, CD4+ mainly in CM and EM. Unconfirmed was the SARS-CoV-2 specificity of second-wave clones that peaked on day 37. Later expanders leaned toward CD4+, whereas clones contracting from day 15 to 85 were balanced CD4/CD8.

The table lists this clonotype with a few counts. What it binds is not known. The CDR3 length is 15 residues. Germline CDR1 and CDR2: DFQATT and SNEGSKA (reference sequence). V dropped 5 bases and J dropped 8; count of bases not matched to a gene: 14. TCRdb re-derived calls from the 5' RACE reads in MiXCR, one entry per CDR3 protein. The sample carries about 190,000 distinct CDR3 sequences, around 26% recorded once. Sequences were obtained from PBMCs or a T cell subset sorted from them (not recorded which). The genes are TRBV20-1 and TRBJ2-1, with TRBD1 identical over 8 bases. The receptor comes from an adult woman who had mild COVID-19 (a few samples of this study predate the infection). Cell type and time point are not known. The CDR3 bases are TGCAGTGCTCACACGAAACACCAGGGGGCATATGAGCAGTTCTTC. Encoded protein: CSAHTKHQGAYEQFF.